The clone carrying this T cell receptor (beta chain) was seen a single time. The data were taken from a study of blood T cell repertoires in COVID-19. The wider study: Samples taken during acute and convalescent COVID-19 were collected in the United States, Italy and Spain. T cells, B-cell-depleted T cells, or PBMCs provided the cDNA or gDNA that served as material.

Profiled with immunoSEQ multiplex PCR; TCRdb holds only in-frame clones, not every one. The top ten clones hold over 10% of a sample with 250,000 to 300,000 clones, approximately 86% of them seen once. While infection was still active, Seattle patients were enrolled and then followed longitudinally. Germline V gives CDR1 SGHAT, CDR2 FQNNGV. The V end was cut by 1 base, the J end by 6 bases, with 10 bases between. The CDR3 is made up of 13 amino acids. The chain recombines TRBV11-2 with TRBJ2-7; D gene unclear. The clonotype comes from an older woman with COVID-19, enrolled during active disease. The sample was peripheral blood. CDR3 protein: CASSLGPTAEQYF. The CDR3 DNA sequence: TGTGCCAGCAGCTTAGGCCCCACAGCCGAGCAGTACTTC.